This T cell receptor (beta chain) was obtained from a study of vaccination and CD4 T cells after COVID-19. Study at large: There were six male and four female convalescents, and two of them were Hispanic. Post-vaccine specimens were obtained a median approximately 70 days after dose two (range 14 to 241). Cultures that served as controls received a CEFX pool, an HIV-1 Nef pool, or no peptide.

Note on this clonotype: Its antigen is currently unknown.

The treatment denotes: roughly nine-day PBMC culture with coronavirus spike peptide pools or control peptides (ViraFEST assay). Cultured CD4+ T cells had their DNA profiled by the Oncomine TCR Beta short-read assay. TCRdb reanalysed the PCR reads using MiXCR and keeps one entry per CDR3 protein. The sample shows around 17,000 distinct CDR3 sequences, around three fifths of them seen only once. The CDR3 has 11 amino acids. Germline V CDR1 and CDR2: MNHNS, SASEGT. Trimming took off 6 bases at V and 2 bases at J, with 5 bases between the two ends. This chain connects TRBV6-1 to TRBJ2-7; D call uncertain. The receptor was derived from a human donor who had recovered from COVID-19. Sequencing was carried out using CD4+ T cells from blood, cultured in vitro. CDR3: CASRAPYEQYF. Written as DNA, the CDR3 is TGTGCCAGCAGGGCCCCCTACGAGCAGTACTTC.